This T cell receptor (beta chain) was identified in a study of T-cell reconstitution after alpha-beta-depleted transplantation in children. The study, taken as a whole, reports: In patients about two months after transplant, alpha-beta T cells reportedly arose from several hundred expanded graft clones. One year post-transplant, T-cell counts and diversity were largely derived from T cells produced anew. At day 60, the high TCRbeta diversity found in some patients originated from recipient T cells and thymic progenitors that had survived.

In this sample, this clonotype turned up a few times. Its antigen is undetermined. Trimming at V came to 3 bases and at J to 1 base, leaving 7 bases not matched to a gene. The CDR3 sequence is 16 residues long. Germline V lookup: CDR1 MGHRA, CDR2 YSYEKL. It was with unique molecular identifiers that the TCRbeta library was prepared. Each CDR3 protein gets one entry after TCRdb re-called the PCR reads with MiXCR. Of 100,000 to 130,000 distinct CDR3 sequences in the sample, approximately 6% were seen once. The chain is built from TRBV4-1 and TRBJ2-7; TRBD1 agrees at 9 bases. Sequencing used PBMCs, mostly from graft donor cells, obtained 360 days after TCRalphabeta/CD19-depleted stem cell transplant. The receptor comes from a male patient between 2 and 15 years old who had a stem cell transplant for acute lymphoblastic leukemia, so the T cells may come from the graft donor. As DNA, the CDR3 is TGCGCCAGCAGCCAGCTCGGACAGGGGCCTTCCTACGAGCAGTACTTC. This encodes CASSQLGQGPSYEQYF.